This T cell receptor beta chain was sequenced for a study of CD8 T cells in ankylosing spondylitis. This CDR3 contains 13 residues. The germline gives CDR1 SNHLY, CDR2 FYNNEI. General study points: Fewer than ten highly homologous variants made up a TCR beta motif, and this motif appeared characteristic of ankylosing spondylitis blood. There were earlier reports of some motif variants in reactive arthritis synovial fluid and blood. There was reportedly significant enrichment of clones that were disease-linked in matched ankylosing spondylitis synovial fluid.

In making TCR beta libraries, quantitative 5'-RACE with molecular barcodes was used. TCRdb independently ran MiXCR on the 5' RACE reads; one entry per CDR3 protein. This table holds 130,000 or so distinct CDR3 sequences, roughly 15% found once. Note on this clonotype: Its antigen remains unidentified. Germline is not matched at one junction end, which may reflect a read error.

Input material: blood, either unsorted or a sorted T cell fraction (not recorded which). This chain uses TRBV2 with TRBJ1-5; possible D gene TRBD1, 6 bases. The clonotype originates from a male donor with ankylosing spondylitis. CDR3 amino acids: CASMEEGGQPQHF. DNA for the CDR3: TGTGCAAGCATGGAAGAGGGGGGTCAGCCCCAGCATTTT.